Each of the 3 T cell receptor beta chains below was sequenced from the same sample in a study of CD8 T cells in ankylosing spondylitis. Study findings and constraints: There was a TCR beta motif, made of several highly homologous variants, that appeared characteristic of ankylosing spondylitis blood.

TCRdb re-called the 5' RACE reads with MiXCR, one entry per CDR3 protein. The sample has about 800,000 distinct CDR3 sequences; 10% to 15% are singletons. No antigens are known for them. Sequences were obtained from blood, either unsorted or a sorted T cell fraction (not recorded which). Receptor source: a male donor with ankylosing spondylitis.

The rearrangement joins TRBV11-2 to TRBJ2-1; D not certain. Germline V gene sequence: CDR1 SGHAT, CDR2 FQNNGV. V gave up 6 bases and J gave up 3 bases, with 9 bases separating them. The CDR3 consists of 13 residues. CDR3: CASRRLGYNEQFF. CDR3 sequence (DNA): TGTGCCAGCAGAAGACTTGGCTACAATGAGCAGTTCTTC.

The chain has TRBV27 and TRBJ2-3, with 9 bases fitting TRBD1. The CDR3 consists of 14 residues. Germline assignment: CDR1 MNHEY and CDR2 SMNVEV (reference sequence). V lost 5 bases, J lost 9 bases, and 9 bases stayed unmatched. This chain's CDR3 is CASSTQRQGDTQYF. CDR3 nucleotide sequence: TGTGCCAGCAGTACCCAGCGACAGGGGGACACGCAGTATTTT.

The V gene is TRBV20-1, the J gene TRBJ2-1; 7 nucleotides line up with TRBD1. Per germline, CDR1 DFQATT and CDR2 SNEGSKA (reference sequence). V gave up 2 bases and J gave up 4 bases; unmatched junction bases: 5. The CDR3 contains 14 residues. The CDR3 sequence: CSARRQGEYNEQFF. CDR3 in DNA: TGCAGTGCTAGAAGGCAGGGGGAATACAATGAGCAGTTCTTC.